This T cell receptor (beta chain) was sequenced for a study of T cell responses to AZD1222 COVID-19 vaccine (dated by TCRdb to the early 2020s). Context from the whole study: AZD1222 recipients whose second dose came at about 4 weeks and those whose second dose came at about 12 weeks were combined into one group, since spike-specific TCR depth and breadth did not differ between the two schedules. Enrollment into the trials was organized by age into subgroups of 18-55, 56-69 and 70-plus years, and those subgroups contained approximately 150, 30 and 60 TCR-sequenced participants, respectively. A total of 230 to 250 trial participants underwent TCR sequencing, of whom nearly 210 received two doses of AZD1222 and about 25 received two doses of the MenACWY control vaccine. Overall study results and their limits: The vaccine-associated CD4 TCRs covered the entire spike protein, and the dominant responses fell in regions 160-218 and 743-854. The 56-69-year group was small, and its depth increase did not reach significance, likely because of low power. Conclusions about previously exposed vaccinees are limited, since just 5 or 6 AZD1222 recipients were seropositive for SARS-CoV-2 at baseline. Reportedly, close to half of the unique spike-specific TCRs recognized epitopes lying outside the regions that are mutated in the B.1.351 and B.1.1.7 variants. A significant rise in spike-specific TCR breadth and depth was observed after two AZD1222 doses relative to day 0 and relative to MenACWY recipients. Participants were mostly white British, with more females than males. The authors suggested clonal diversity may have been underestimated. No day 14 peak-response samples were available, so repertoires were characterized only after the peak T cell response.

This clone was observed once. What antigen it recognizes has not been identified. No much larger clone is present one base from it, and per-base qualities are unavailable. The time point label for this specimen denotes: baseline before first vaccination. The vaccinee samples were drawn from two UK trials, COV001 and COV002, one of which was a single-blind randomized controlled phase 2/3 trial testing AZD1222 (ChAdOx1 nCoV-19) in healthy adults. For TCRbeta chain sequencing, PBMC samples were collected from trial participants at day 0 and at day 28 after the second dose. The CDR3 regions of human TCRbeta chains were subjected to immunosequencing. Per the authors' processing: Repertoire TCRs were matched against a reference library of SARS-CoV-2-specific TCRs generated with the MIRA antigen-specificity platform. Breadth meant the fraction of unique TCRs that were SARS-CoV-2-associated, whereas depth meant the fraction of total T cells that were SARS-CoV-2-associated. Using the MIRA data, every spike-specific TCR was mapped to the spike region that the TCR reacted to and assigned to either a CD4 or a CD8 class. Log10-transformed breadth and depth values were compared by one-way ANOVA with Sidak's multiple comparisons tests. Sourced from immuneACCESS, this table was stored by TCRdb with only in-frame sequences that have V and J called. A share of the clones is absent; for the studies checked, an unresolved V gene accounts for under half, and the remainder has no known explanation. For V, J and clone size, that table is used; D and trimming come from the DNA. This sample has roughly 160,000 clones in its table, and around 95% of those were observed once. The ten biggest clones cover approximately 0.58% of the sample.

CDR1 and CDR2, per the germline V gene, are SGHDN and FVKESK. Reading from cysteine to phenylalanine, the CDR3 counts 13 amino acids. Of the read, only the CDR3 DNA is kept; its 39 bases are in frame from base 1. Relative to germline, V is 5 bases shorter and J is 1 base shorter, with 9 bases between their ends. The TCR sequence derives from an adult in good health. The material sequenced was peripheral blood, taken on day 0 of AZD1222 vaccination. This sequence uses TRBV14 and TRBJ2-7; no D segment can be confidently identified. CDR3 sequence: CASSSDQSYEQYF. Read as DNA, the sequence is TGTGCCAGCAGCTCTGACCAATCCTACGAGCAGTACTTC.